The T cell receptor beta chain described here comes from a study of identical twins. Study-wide results and limits: Out-of-frame alpha sequences common to twins exhibited an excess of low generation probability. Conclusions relied on cross-sectional statistical analysis, not following the same donors. Abundant cord blood beta clonotypes carried fewer insertions; memory repertoires showed none.

The CDR3 consists of 13 residues. This clonotype was counted ten times or more. Its antigen is not known. Germline and junction disagree at one end, which may indicate a read error. TCRdb passed the 5' RACE reads through MiXCR, listing each CDR3 protein once. The table lists 200,000 or so distinct CDR3 sequences, less than 8% of them singletons. The sample also formed part of further work on yellow fever vaccine responses in identical twins.

This TCR came from a woman in her late teens or twenties in good health. Sequencing was carried out using memory (CD45RO+) T cells sorted from blood. V usage is TRBV12-3 or TRBV12-4 and J usage is TRBJ1-1; D unclear. Written as DNA, the CDR3 is TGTGCCAGCAGTTCTTATTTAAACAGTGAAGCTTTCTTT. Encoded protein: CASSSYLNSEAFF.